These 12 T cell receptor beta chains share one sample of origin, sequenced in a study of blood T cell repertoires in COVID-19 (dated by TCRdb to 2018 to 2021). Library preparation was by the immunoSEQ multiplex PCR assay. The clones in this table, taken by TCRdb from immuneACCESS, are in-frame only. Not every clone is retained; where verified, under half of the shortfall comes from an unresolved V gene, and the cause of the rest is unknown. The sample includes 200,000 to 250,000 clones, with 75% to 85% observed a single time. Approximately 5.6% of the sample comes from the top ten. Sequenced material: peripheral blood. The receptors here all came from a woman aged 70-85 years with COVID-19, enrolled during active disease.

The chain couples TRBV7-2 to TRBJ1-4; D perhaps matches TRBD1 (6 bases). The CDR3 covers 15 residues. Trimming pared 4 bases from V and 8 bases from J, leaving 17 bases between. Germline CDR1 is SGHTA and CDR2 is FQGNSA. The CDR3 region has the DNA TGTGCCAGCAGCTCTTCTCCAGGGGTGGGAGAAAAACTGTTTTTT. Protein sequence: CASSSSPGVGEKLFF.

The gene calls are TRBV10-3 and TRBJ1-1, with D possibly TRBD1 on 6 matching bases. The germline V gene encodes CDR1 ENHRY and CDR2 SYGVKD. This CDR3 is 14 amino acids long. Trimming left V 6 bases short and J 1 base short, with 12 bases between. The CDR3 coding sequence is TGTGCCATCAGAGTACAGGGCTCGAACACTGAAGCTTTCTTT. Its protein product is CAIRVQGSNTEAFF.

This clone appeared once. V gene TRBV6-5 combines with J gene TRBJ2-3; the D gene is possibly TRBD1 (6 bases). Trimming cost V 3 bases and J 6 bases, with 16 bases left between them. The CDR3 contains 15 residues. Germline V gene lookup returns CDR1 MNHEY and CDR2 SVGAGI. CDR3 sequence reads: CASSYGQGLADTQYF. The DNA for the CDR3 is TGTGCCAGCAGTTATGGGCAGGGGTTGGCGGATACGCAGTATTTT.

This chain uses TRBV7-2 with TRBJ2-7; 10 bases are shared with TRBD2. The germline gives CDR1 SGHTA, CDR2 FQGNSA. V shed 4 bases, J shed 7 bases, and the junction held 1 base outside the gene matches. The CDR3 sequence is 12 residues long. The CDR3 loop is CASSWGLAEQYF. The CDR3 DNA reads TGTGCCAGCAGCTGGGGACTAGCGGAGCAGTACTTC. The full variable domain, completed using reference TRBV7-2 and TRBJ2-7, is GAGVSQSPSNKVTEKGKDVELRCDPISGHTALYWYRQSLGQGLEFLIYFQGNSAPDKSGLPSDRFSAERTGGSVSTLTIQRTQQEDSAVYLCASSWGLAEQYFGPGTRLTVT.

J is TRBJ2-1 and V is TRBV28, with 7 positions matching TRBD2. Germline values: CDR1 MDHEN, CDR2 SYDVKM. The J segment lost 10 bases and the V segment lost 11 bases, leaving 8 bases of the junction unmatched. CDR3 length: 11 residues. DNA for the CDR3: TGTGCCGGGGGGGGACTTCGCGAGCAGTTCTTC. Translating it yields CAGGGLREQFF.

The V gene is TRBV12-3 or TRBV12-4, the J gene TRBJ1-5; D is unresolved. V was shortened by 1 base and J by 7 bases, with 8 bases between the two germline ends. The CDR3 spans 13 residues. The CDR3 protein is CASSLGQEQPQHF. In DNA, the CDR3 is TGTGCCAGCAGTTTAGGCCAGGAACAGCCCCAGCATTTT.

This chain joins TRBV6-1 and TRBJ1-5; 9 positions agree with TRBD1. Trimming cost V 4 bases and J 6 bases; bases outside gene matches: 10. The CDR3 consists of 16 residues. In germline, CDR1 is MNHNS, CDR2 SASEGT. The CDR3 is CASSVRRDREGQPQHF. CDR3 nucleotide sequence: TGTGCCAGCAGTGTCCGCCGGGACAGGGAGGGTCAGCCCCAGCATTTT.

The chain joins TRBV5-4 to TRBJ1-2; D is perhaps TRBD1 (5 bases). CDR1 SGHNT and CDR2 YYREEE come from the germline V gene (reference sequence). V shed 2 bases and J shed 0 bases, with 14 bases lying between them. CDR3 length: 16 residues. CDR3 sequence reads: CASSFFRGGTNYGYTF. DNA for the CDR3: TGTGCCAGCAGCTTTTTTCGGGGGGGGACTAACTATGGCTACACCTTC.

On this clone itself: The sample contains more than one DNA sequence encoding this CDR3. This chain links TRBV19 with TRBJ2-2; 8 bases are a match to TRBD1. The germline gives CDR1 LNHDA, CDR2 SQIVND (reference sequence). Unmatched junction bases numbered 4, after V lost 6 bases and J lost 4 bases. The CDR3 is 14 residues long. CDR3 sequence reads: CASSRDRRTGELFF. The CDR3 nucleotides are TGTGCCAGTAGCCGGGACAGGCGCACCGGGGAGCTGTTTTTT.

Only one count was recorded for this clone. This chain links TRBV3-1 (or the pseudogene TRBV3-2) with TRBJ2-1; 7 bases match TRBD2. V dropped 8 bases and J dropped 9; count of bases not matched to a gene: 13. Per germline, CDR1 LGHDT and CDR2 YNNKEL (reference sequence). CDR3 length: 14 amino acids. The CDR3 DNA reads TGTGCCAGCGTAGGAGGGACTACACGCGGTGAGCAGTTCTTC. This gives the protein CASVGGTTRGEQFF.

This clone was counted a single time. The CDR3 nucleotides read TGCGCCAGCACTCCTGTTGGTAGCGGGGCCTACGAGCAGTACTTC. This gives the protein CASTPVGSGAYEQYF. The J gene is TRBJ2-7, the V gene TRBV4-1, with 8 positions matching TRBD2. The CDR3 consists of 15 residues. V shed 7 bases and J 2 bases; nucleotides not matched to a gene: 10. Germline V gene data show CDR1 as MGHRA and CDR2 as YSYEKL.

The V and J genes are TRBV6-5 and TRBJ1-1; 7 positions match TRBD1. The J segment lost 8 bases and the V segment lost 0 bases, leaving 6 bases of the junction unmatched. The germline V gene has CDR1 MNHEY and CDR2 SVGAGI. The CDR3 totals 14 residues. The CDR3 region has the DNA TGTGCCAGCAGTTACTCTGGACAGGCCCCCGAAGCTTTCTTT. It is translated as CASSYSGQAPEAFF.